The 18 T cell receptor beta chains below all came from one sample that was sequenced in a study of blood T cell repertoires in COVID-19. TCRdb's copy holds only in-frame clones and misses some; the assay was immunoSEQ multiplex PCR. The sample consists of 380,000 or so clones, more than 70% of them appearing once. Sequencing was carried out using PBMCs or T cells enriched from blood (not recorded which). These TCRs come from a man between 25 and 39 years old who had recovered from COVID-19.

The chain employs TRBV4-2 and TRBJ2-7, with 10 bases lining up with TRBD1. The germline gives CDR1 LGHNA, CDR2 YNFKEQ. The CDR3 runs to 16 residues. The ends lost 0 bases at V and 3 bases at J; junction bases unmatched: 5. The CDR3 DNA sequence: TGTGCCAGCAGCCAAGAAGGGGGGGACAGGGGCTACGAGCAGTACTTC. This translates into CASSQEGGDRGYEQYF.

Only one count was recorded for this clone. Other DNA variants within this sample encode the same CDR3. The genes are TRBV4-1 and TRBJ1-2, with D possibly TRBD1 on 6 matching bases. The CDR3 runs 15 residues. Trimming left V 1 base short and J 2 bases short, with 11 bases between. Germline values: CDR1 MGHRA, CDR2 YSYEKL. The CDR3, as DNA: TGCGCCAGCAGCCAAGGGGCAGGGGTGAACTATGGCTACACCTTC. It specifies CASSQGAGVNYGYTF.

The chain is built from TRBV4-1 and TRBJ1-2; 9 bases are a match to TRBD1. The CDR3 contains 14 residues. Per germline, CDR1 MGHRA and CDR2 YSYEKL. With 3 bases clipped from V and 4 bases from J, the junction kept 3 bases outside the gene matches. DNA for the CDR3: TGCGCCAGCAGCCACGACAGGGGGGTCTATGGCTACACCTTC. As protein: CASSHDRGVYGYTF.

The rearrangement joins TRBV7-9 to TRBJ1-1; D is possibly TRBD1 (5 bases). Deletions cut 7 bases from V and 11 bases from J, with 11 bases between. CDR1 and CDR2 from the germline V gene are SEHNR and FQNEAQ (reference sequence). CDR3 length: 10 residues. The CDR3: CASTLAGAFF. CDR3 nucleotide sequence: TGTGCCAGCACCCTTGCAGGGGCTTTCTTT. The whole variable domain, filled in from reference TRBV7-9 and TRBJ1-1, reads DTGVSQNPRHKITKRGQNVTFRCDPISEHNRLYWYRQTLGQGPEFLTYFQNEAQLEKSRLLSDRFSAERPKGSFSTLEIQRTEQGDSAMYLCASTLAGAFFGQGTRLTVV.

The J gene is TRBJ2-1, the V gene TRBV29-1; 9 bases fit TRBD1. The CDR3 covers 14 residues. Germline-derived CDR1 and CDR2 are SQVTM and ANQGSEA. Trimming removed 4 bases from V and 7 bases from J; junction bases left unmatched: 8. CDR3 nucleotide sequence: TGCAGCGTTGGAAGCCTCGGGACAGGGAATGAGCAGTTCTTC. Translated, it gives CSVGSLGTGNEQFF.

This chain joins TRBV20-1 and TRBJ1-3; 7 nucleotides match TRBD1. The V gene end was trimmed by 3 bases and the J gene end by 3 bases; junction bases not matched to a gene: 8. The CDR3 length is 15 residues. Germline CDR1 reads DFQATT; CDR2 reads SNEGSKA (reference sequence). CDR3 in DNA: TGCAGTGCTAGTTTCCAGGGGGATTATGGAAACACCATATATTTT. It codes for CSASFQGDYGNTIYF.

The CDR3 nucleotides are TGTGCCAGCAGTGAAGAGGGGCGAGAGACCCAGTACTTC. Its translation is CASSEEGRETQYF. The V gene is TRBV2, the J gene TRBJ2-5; D might be TRBD1 (5 bases). Germline CDR1 reads SNHLY; CDR2 reads FYNNEI. CDR3 length equals 13 residues. V was cut by 1 base and J by 4 bases, with 7 bases left in between. The whole variable domain, filled in from reference TRBV2 and TRBJ2-5, reads EPEVTQTPSHQVTQMGQEVILRCVPISNHLYFYWYRQILGQKVEFLVSFYNNEISEKSEIFDDQFSVERPDGSNFTLKIRSTKLEDSAMYFCASSEEGRETQYFGPGTRLLVL.

The rearrangement joins TRBV27 to TRBJ1-4; D is uncertain. The CDR3 contains 15 residues. Deletions cut 4 bases from V and 7 bases from J, with 16 bases between. From germline, CDR1 is MNHEY and CDR2 SMNVEV (reference sequence). In nucleotides, the CDR3 is TGTGCCAGCAGTTATTTTGCGGGTTCGGGTGAAAAACTGTTTTTT. Its protein product is CASSYFAGSGEKLFF.

The chain has TRBV19 and TRBJ1-3, with D perhaps matching TRBD1 (5 bases). Germline V gene sequence: CDR1 LNHDA, CDR2 SQIVND (reference sequence). The CDR3 runs 15 residues. Trimming left V 5 bases short and J 0 bases short, with 11 bases between. The CDR3 spells CASSLWDFSGNTIYF. The CDR3 DNA is TGTGCCAGTAGTCTCTGGGACTTCTCTGGAAACACCATATATTTT.

The chain carries TRBV12-5 and TRBJ1-2; 9 bases are shared with TRBD1. Per the germline V gene, CDR1 is LGHNT and CDR2 is FRNRAP. With 0 bases clipped from V and 5 bases from J, the junction kept 4 bases outside the gene matches. The CDR3 length is 15 residues. This CDR3 is CASGLVQGARYGYTF. The CDR3 bases are TGTGCTAGTGGTTTGGTACAGGGGGCAAGATATGGCTACACCTTC.

The CDR3, as DNA: TGCGCCAGCAGCCAAGTCTTCGGGGGACAGCCCCAGCATTTT. Residues: CASSQVFGGQPQHF. J is TRBJ1-5 and V is TRBV4-1, with a tentative D call TRBD1 (5 bases). The V end lost 1 base, the J end lost 7 bases, and 11 bases lay between the germline ends. The CDR3 covers 14 residues. Germline-derived CDR1 and CDR2 are MGHRA and YSYEKL.

The chain joins TRBV2 to TRBJ1-4; D remains unclear. The germline V gene has CDR1 SNHLY and CDR2 FYNNEI. This CDR3 is 13 amino acids long. V lost 9 bases, J lost 6 bases, and 14 bases lay in between. The CDR3 protein is CASGSPGYEKLFF. The CDR3 bases are TGTGCCAGTGGGTCCCCCGGGTATGAAAAACTGTTTTTT.

This clone was observed once. The V and J genes are TRBV30 and TRBJ1-4, with D possibly TRBD1 on 5 matching bases. The CDR3 loop spans 14 amino acids. V lost 3 bases, J lost 5 bases, and 13 bases lay in between. The germline V gene has CDR1 GTSNPN and CDR2 SVGIG (reference sequence). The CDR3 protein is CAWSRGGVNEKLFF. For the CDR3, the DNA is TGTGCCTGGAGCCGGGGAGGGGTCAATGAAAAACTGTTTTTT.

J is TRBJ1-4 and V is TRBV11-2, with D tentatively TRBD1 (5 bases). This CDR3 is built from 18 residues. Trimming removed 4 bases from V and 7 bases from J, with 25 bases in between. The germline V gene has CDR1 SGHAT and CDR2 FQNNGV. CDR3 protein: CASSSQTVKGLWSEKLFF. The CDR3 DNA is TGTGCCAGCAGCTCCCAAACAGTAAAGGGGTTGTGGAGTGAAAAACTGTTTTTT.

The V gene is TRBV30, the J gene TRBJ2-5; maybe TRBD2 (5 bases). V gave up 0 bases and J gave up 2 bases, with 16 bases separating them. Per the germline V gene, CDR1 is GTSNPN and CDR2 is SVGIG (reference sequence). The CDR3 is 16 residues long. CDR3 in amino acids: CAWSVKKTNPQETQYF. CDR3 DNA: TGTGCCTGGAGTGTAAAGAAGACTAACCCGCAAGAGACCCAGTACTTC.

This clone occurred once. This chain joins TRBV7-2 and TRBJ2-7; 7 bases agree with TRBD1. Germline V gene sequence: CDR1 SGHTA, CDR2 FQGNSA. The CDR3 consists of 14 residues. The junction had 6 bases not matched to a gene; V was cut back by 5 bases and J by 2 bases. The CDR3 loop is CASSLGQAPYEQYF. In DNA form, the CDR3 reads TGTGCCAGCAGCCTCGGACAGGCACCCTACGAGCAGTACTTC.

V usage is TRBV4-1 and J usage is TRBJ2-1; D gene ambiguous. Germline CDR1 reads MGHRA; CDR2 reads YSYEKL. The CDR3 runs 14 residues. V was pared by 8 bases and J by 9 bases, with 20 bases between. The CDR3 region is CASSLLTLDPEQFF. The CDR3 DNA reads as TGCGCCAGCTCACTATTAACTCTAGACCCTGAGCAGTTCTTC.

The V gene is TRBV18, the J gene TRBJ2-7, with D unclear. CDR1 is KGHSH and CDR2 is LQKENI in the germline V gene. The V gene lost 3 bases and the J gene lost 2 bases, with 8 bases spanning the gap. This CDR3 spans 13 amino acids. The CDR3 nucleotides read TGTGCCAGCTCACCTAGAGACACCTACGAGCAGTACTTC. Translated: CASSPRDTYEQYF.